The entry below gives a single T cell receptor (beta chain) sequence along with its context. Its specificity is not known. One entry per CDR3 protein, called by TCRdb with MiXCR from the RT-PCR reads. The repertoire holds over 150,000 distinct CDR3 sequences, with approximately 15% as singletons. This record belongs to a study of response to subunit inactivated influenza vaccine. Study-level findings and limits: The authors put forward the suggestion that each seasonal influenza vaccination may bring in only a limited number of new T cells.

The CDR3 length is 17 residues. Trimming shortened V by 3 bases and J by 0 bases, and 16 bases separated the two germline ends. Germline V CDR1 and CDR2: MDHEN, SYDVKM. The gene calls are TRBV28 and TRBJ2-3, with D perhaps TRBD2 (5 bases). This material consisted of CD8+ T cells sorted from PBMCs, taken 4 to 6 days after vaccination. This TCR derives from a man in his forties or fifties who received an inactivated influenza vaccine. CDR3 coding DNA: TGTGCCAGCAGTTTGGTAGGCAGGACTCATAGCACAGATACGCAGTATTTT. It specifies CASSLVGRTHSTDTQYF. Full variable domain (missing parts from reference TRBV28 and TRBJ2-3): DVKVTQSSRYLVKRTGEKVFLECVQDMDHENMFWYRQDPGLGLRLIYFSYDVKMKEKGDIPEGYSVSREKKERFSLILESASTNQTSMYLCASSLVGRTHSTDTQYFGPGTRLTVL.